The 27 T cell receptor beta chains reported below all come from one sample, sequenced in a study of blood T cells in healthy people across ages. A second PCR, run for roughly 7 to 11 cycles, used a sample-barcoded 5' primer plus a J-beta primer mix. In TCRdb, the 5' RACE reads were re-called with MiXCR into one record per CDR3 protein. The table shows roughly 700,000 distinct CDR3 sequences, with about 30% occurring only once. Sequenced input: blood. All receptors derive from a woman aged 80 or older in good health.

This clonotype was seen ten or more times. V usage is TRBV5-1 and J usage is TRBJ2-1, with D perhaps matching TRBD1 or TRBD2 (6 bases each). V lost 4 bases and J lost 8, with 19 bases in between. The germline gives CDR1 SGHRS, CDR2 YFSETQ. CDR3 size: 15 residues. In DNA, the CDR3 is TGCGCCAGCAGCCTCCCTCGGGGGCTCAACTATGAGCAGTTCTTC. It yields the protein CASSLPRGLNYEQFF.

The rearrangement uses TRBV29-1 and TRBJ2-1; 9 bases are a match to TRBD1. The CDR3 is 13 amino acids. Germline-derived CDR1 and CDR2 are SQVTM and ANQGSEA. V shed 6 bases and J 8 bases; nucleotides not matched to a gene: 8. The DNA for the CDR3 is TGCAGCGTCGCTACCGGGACAGGGTATGAGCAGTTCTTC. Its translation is CSVATGTGYEQFF.

The chain has TRBV5-1 and TRBJ2-7; D assignment may be TRBD1 or TRBD2 (5 bases each). V was clipped by 0 bases and J by 2 bases, with 15 bases between them. The CDR3 contains 16 residues. Germline CDR1 SGHRS, CDR2 YFSETQ. Here the CDR3 DNA reads TGCGCCAGCAGCTTGGTAGGTGGGGGAAGTACCTACGAGCAGTACTTC. This translates into CASSLVGGGSTYEQYF.

This clonotype was picked up many times. The rearrangement joins TRBV12-3 or TRBV12-4 to TRBJ1-2; D unresolved. The CDR3 sequence is 13 residues long. Trimming shortened V by 2 bases and J by 5 bases, and 9 bases separated the two germline ends. The CDR3 nucleotides read TGTGCCAGCAGTTTAACCGGGCGATATGGCTACACCTTC. It yields the protein CASSLTGRYGYTF.

In regard to this clonotype: A much larger clone sits a single nucleotide away, making a read error possible. This chain joins TRBV20-1 and TRBJ2-7, with D maybe TRBD2 (5 bases). Per germline, CDR1 DFQATT and CDR2 SNEGSKA (reference sequence). The CDR3 extends over 15 amino acids. V dropped 0 bases and J dropped 7 bases, with 19 bases sitting between them. The CDR3, as DNA: TGCAGTGCTAGAGATGTGCGGAGGACCTACAATGAGCAGTACTTC. Protein: CSARDVRRTYNEQYF.

To note about this clonotype: Possible read error: a much larger clone is one base away. This chain's CDR3 is CASSSGTGGFEQYF. The DNA for the CDR3 is TGTGCCAGCAGCTCTGGGACAGGGGGCTTTGAGCAGTACTTC. V is TRBV5-4 and J is TRBJ2-5, with TRBD1 matching over 12 bases. The trim removed 3 bases at V and 11 bases at J, leaving 8 bases unmatched. The CDR3 loop spans 14 amino acids. From germline, CDR1 is SGHNT and CDR2 YYREEE (reference sequence).

The rearrangement links TRBV14 to TRBJ1-6; tentative D call: TRBD1 (5 bases). There are 14 residues in the CDR3. Looked up from germline, CDR1 is SGHDN and CDR2 is FVKESK. V was pared by 4 bases and J by 7 bases, with 11 bases between. The CDR3 DNA sequence: TGTGCCAGCAGCCTAAGGGGAAACAATTCACCCCTCCACTTT. Translation gives CASSLRGNNSPLHF.

Ten or more counts support this clonotype. The chain recombines TRBV28 with TRBJ1-2; a possible D gene is TRBD1 (5 bases). CDR3 size: 18 residues. Trimming removed 4 bases from V and 2 bases from J, with 23 bases in between. Germline CDR1 and CDR2: MDHEN and SYDVKM. The CDR3 nucleotides are TGTGCCAGCAGTTCCCTTTCGGGTGGCAGCGAGGGGAACTATGGCTACACCTTC. Translation gives CASSSLSGGSEGNYGYTF.

The gene calls are TRBV27 and TRBJ2-1, with D possibly called TRBD1 or TRBD2 (7 bases each). This CDR3 contains 16 residues. V gave up 1 base and J gave up 3 bases, with 13 bases separating them. Looked up from germline, CDR1 is MNHEY and CDR2 is SMNVEV (reference sequence). The chain's CDR3 is CASSLLTGDYYNEQFF. The CDR3 coding sequence is TGTGCCAGCAGTTTATTAACAGGGGACTACTACAATGAGCAGTTCTTC.

With respect to this clonotype: Being one base from a much bigger clone, this may be a read error. V usage is TRBV7-2 and J usage is TRBJ2-5; 8 nucleotides align to TRBD2. The CDR3 consists of 16 residues. Germline assignment: CDR1 SGHTA and CDR2 FQGNSA. J lost 11 bases, V lost 6 bases, and 20 bases had no gene match. In DNA, the CDR3 is TGTGCCAGCAGGGGAGTGGCGGGGGGACTTCGGAATGAGCAGTACTTC. Encoded protein: CASRGVAGGLRNEQYF.

The chain joins TRBV5-1 to TRBJ2-7, with D hard to call. V was shortened by 5 bases and J by 0 bases, with 12 bases between the two germline ends. The CDR3 is 14 amino acids. CDR1 is SGHRS and CDR2 is YFSETQ in the germline V gene. This CDR3 reads CASRSVAYSYEQYF. CDR3 sequence (DNA): TGCGCCAGCAGGAGCGTTGCCTACTCCTACGAGCAGTACTTC.

This chain uses TRBV7-2 with TRBJ1-5; D gene unclear. The germline V gene has CDR1 SGHTA and CDR2 FQGNSA. The CDR3 runs to 13 residues. Trimming cost V 8 bases and J 0 bases, with 8 bases left between them. The CDR3 bases are TGTGCCAGCGGACCGTATAGCAATCAGCCCCAGCATTTT. It translates to CASGPYSNQPQHF. Using reference TRBV7-2 and TRBJ1-5 for the parts outside the CDR3, the full variable domain is GAGVSQSPSNKVTEKGKDVELRCDPISGHTALYWYRQSLGQGLEFLIYFQGNSAPDKSGLPSDRFSAERTGGSVSTLTIQRTQQEDSAVYLCASGPYSNQPQHFGDGTRLSIL.

The genes are TRBV5-1 and TRBJ2-1, with TRBD1 matching over 12 bases. Trimming took 6 bases from V and 9 from J; bases not matched to a gene: 13. The CDR3 loop spans 16 amino acids. Looked up from germline, CDR1 is SGHRS and CDR2 is YFSETQ. The CDR3, as DNA: TGCGCCAGCACCGTAAGTCCGGGACAGGGGGCTGGTGAGCAGTTCTTC. Protein: CASTVSPGQGAGEQFF.

The genes are TRBV20-1 and TRBJ2-1; 7 nucleotides line up with TRBD1. The trim removed 7 bases at V and 7 bases at J, leaving 4 bases unmatched. The CDR3 runs to 11 residues. Germline V gene lookup returns CDR1 DFQATT and CDR2 SNEGSKA (reference sequence). CDR3 DNA sequence: TGCAGTGGACAGGGTAGGAATGAGCAGTTCTTC. Protein sequence: CSGQGRNEQFF.

A single count supports this clonotype. CDR3 in DNA: TGCAGTGCCCACTCAGGGGCATACAATGAGCAGTTCTTC. Translation gives CSAHSGAYNEQFF. The V call is TRBV20-1, the J call TRBJ2-1; D possibly corresponds to TRBD1 (6 bases). Germline-derived CDR1 and CDR2 are DFQATT and SNEGSKA (reference sequence). CDR3 length equals 13 residues. Between the trimmed V and J ends, which lost 6 bases and 4 bases, there was a span of 13 bases.

This clonotype was observed a few times. This chain uses TRBV27 with TRBJ1-1, with 10 bases fitting TRBD1. CDR3 length: 15 residues. V was clipped by 3 bases and J by 3 bases; unmatched bases: 4. Germline CDR1 MNHEY, CDR2 SMNVEV (reference sequence). The CDR3 protein is CASSLGQGWDTEAFF. The CDR3 nucleotides read TGTGCCAGCAGTTTGGGACAGGGGTGGGACACTGAAGCTTTCTTT.

This clonotype showed up many times. The chain is built from TRBV25-1 and TRBJ1-2; possible D gene TRBD1, 6 bases. CDR1 MGHDK and CDR2 SYGVNS come from the germline V gene. Trimming left V 2 bases short and J 4 bases short, with 11 bases between. The CDR3 sequence is 14 residues long. The CDR3 reads CASSETTGIYGYTF. The CDR3 DNA reads as TGTGCCAGCAGTGAAACTACAGGGATCTATGGCTACACCTTC.

This clonotype was counted at least ten times. The J gene is TRBJ1-6, the V gene TRBV27, with 8 bases identical to TRBD1. The J segment lost 6 bases and the V segment lost 2 bases, leaving 3 bases of the junction unmatched. This CDR3 has 15 residues. Germline V gene sequence: CDR1 MNHEY, CDR2 SMNVEV (reference sequence). CDR3 nucleotides: TGTGCCAGCAGTTTACAGACAGGGGCTAATTCACCCCTCCACTTT. Translation gives CASSLQTGANSPLHF.

This clonotype was seen only a few times. The V gene is TRBV6-6, the J gene TRBJ1-2; D not resolved. In germline, CDR1 is MNHNY, CDR2 SVGAGI (reference sequence). The V end was cut by 5 bases, the J end by 5 bases, with 15 bases between. The CDR3 totals 14 residues. The CDR3 is CASSARTATYGYTF. CDR3 bases: TGTGCCAGCAGTGCCCGGACGGCTACTTATGGCTACACCTTC.

V and J are TRBV4-3 and TRBJ2-3, with a tentative D call TRBD2 (5 bases). The germline V gene has CDR1 LGHNA and CDR2 YSLEER. The CDR3 contains 15 residues. V was trimmed by 4 bases and J by 3 bases, leaving 14 bases between them. The CDR3 spells CASSRSQVATDTQYF. CDR3 sequence (DNA): TGCGCCAGCAGCCGATCCCAGGTAGCGACAGATACGCAGTATTTT.

This clonotype has at least ten counts. The rearrangement joins TRBV4-1 to TRBJ2-3, with a tentative D call TRBD1 (6 bases). Germline V CDR1 and CDR2: MGHRA, YSYEKL. This CDR3 contains 15 residues. V shed 5 bases and J shed 2 bases, with 14 bases lying between them. In DNA form, the CDR3 reads TGCGCCAGCAGCTTCCGGGACACTTACACAGATACGCAGTATTTT. The encoded protein is CASSFRDTYTDTQYF.

To note about this clonotype: A much bigger clone sits one base away, suggesting this may be a read error. The chain has TRBV18 and TRBJ2-1, with TRBD1 matching over 8 bases. Germline CDR1 KGHSH, CDR2 LQKENI. This CDR3 contains 15 residues. The V gene end was trimmed by 1 base and the J gene end by 13 bases; junction bases not matched to a gene: 12. The CDR3 reads CASSPRTGNGETQFF. The DNA of the CDR3 is TGTGCCAGCTCACCACGGACAGGGAATGGAGAGACCCAGTTCTTC. The whole variable domain, filled in from reference TRBV18 and TRBJ2-1, reads NAGVMQNPRHLVRRRGQEARLRCSPMKGHSHVYWYRQLPEEGLKFMVYLQKENIIDESGMPKERFSAEFPKEGPSILRIQQVVRGDSAAYFCASSPRTGNGETQFFGPGTRLTVL.

In this sample, this clonotype turned up many times. This rearrangement joins TRBV12-3 or TRBV12-4 to TRBJ2-7; D is ambiguous. CDR3 size: 12 residues. The V and J ends lost 1 base and 3 bases respectively, with 4 bases between them. Here the CDR3 DNA reads TGTGCCAGCAGTTTAGGCCACTACGAGCAGTACTTC. As protein: CASSLGHYEQYF.

For the CDR3, the DNA is TGTGCCAGCAGTTACTTACAGGGGTATAATTCACCCCTCCACTTT. Encoded protein: CASSYLQGYNSPLHF. The V and J genes are TRBV6-6 and TRBJ1-6, with TRBD1 matching over 7 bases. Germline V gene data show CDR1 as MNHNY and CDR2 as SVGAGI (reference sequence). Trimming took 1 base from V and 4 from J; bases not matched to a gene: 1. The CDR3 has 15 amino acids.

This chain uses TRBV6-1 with TRBJ2-7; D is uncertain. Germline loops: CDR1 MNHNS, CDR2 SASEGT. V lost 2 bases to trimming and J lost 9 bases, with 11 bases between them. This CDR3 spans 12 amino acids. The CDR3 spells CASSELRFGQYF. The CDR3 coding sequence is TGTGCCAGCAGTGAACTAAGATTCGGGCAGTACTTC.

The rearrangement joins TRBV11-3 to TRBJ2-3; 8 positions match TRBD1. CDR3 size: 16 residues. J lost 3 bases, V lost 4 bases, and 9 bases had no gene match. Germline CDR1 reads SGHNT; CDR2 reads YENEEA. CDR3 DNA sequence: TGTGCCAGCAGCTCCCGGACAGGGCATGGGACAGATACGCAGTATTTT. Translated, it gives CASSSRTGHGTDTQYF.

The genes are TRBV15 and TRBJ1-5, with D uncertain. The germline V gene encodes CDR1 LNHNV and CDR2 YYDKDF (reference sequence). The CDR3 has 17 amino acids. V was clipped by 1 base and J by 4 bases, with 17 bases between them. The CDR3 sequence is CATSRVAGRIRNQPQHF. CDR3 nucleotide sequence: TGTGCCACCAGCAGAGTTGCAGGAAGGATACGGAATCAGCCCCAGCATTTT.